This TCR beta chain was sequenced for a study of Ad26.COV2.S vaccination and SARS-CoV-2 variants. Overall study context: By the intramuscular route, Ad26.COV2.S was given once, or twice 56 days apart.

Treatment: about 20 received Ad26.COV2.S at low or high dose, single or two shots; a few received placebo; per-sample allocation not given. Specimen acquisition occurred on day 63 following the initial vaccine or placebo injection. As concerns this clone: Its antigen is not identified.

Profiling relied on immunoSEQ multiplex PCR, and the TCRdb table lists in-frame clones only, not all of them. This table holds under 550,000 clones, approximately 90% found once. The germline CDR1 and CDR2 sequences are LNHDA and SQIVND (reference sequence). Trimming removed 3 bases at V and 7 bases at J, with 16 bases between. This CDR3 comprises 16 residues. General observations from the study: Possibly, TCR breadth and depth analyses underestimated total T cell responses. Researchers reported similar non-spike TCR breadth in vaccine and placebo recipients.

The rearrangement links TRBV19 to TRBJ1-6, with D uncertain. This sample comprised peripheral blood, obtained in a trial of Ad26.COV2.S vaccine versus placebo. This TCR was recovered from a person aged 18-60 years who received the Ad26.COV2.S COVID-19 vaccine or a placebo. The CDR3 DNA is TGTGCCAGTAGTATTAAAGGGAAAGAGCGGAATTCACCCCTCCACTTT. Translation gives CASSIKGKERNSPLHF.